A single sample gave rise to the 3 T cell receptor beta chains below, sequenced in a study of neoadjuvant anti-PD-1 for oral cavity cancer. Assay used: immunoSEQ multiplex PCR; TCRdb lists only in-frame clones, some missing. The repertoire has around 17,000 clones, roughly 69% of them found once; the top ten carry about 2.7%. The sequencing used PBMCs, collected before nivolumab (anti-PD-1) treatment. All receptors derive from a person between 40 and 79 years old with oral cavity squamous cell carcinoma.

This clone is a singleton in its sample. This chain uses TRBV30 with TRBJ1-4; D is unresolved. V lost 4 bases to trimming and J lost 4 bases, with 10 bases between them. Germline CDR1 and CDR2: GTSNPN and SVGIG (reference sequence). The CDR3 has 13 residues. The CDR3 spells CAWTRRYNEKLFF. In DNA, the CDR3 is TGTGCCTGGACAAGACGGTATAATGAAAAACTGTTTTTT. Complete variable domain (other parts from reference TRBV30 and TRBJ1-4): SQTIHQWPATLVQPVGSPLSLECTVEGTSNPNLYWYRQAAGRGLQLLFYSVGIGQISSEVPQNLSASRPQDRQFILSSKKLLLSDSGFYLCAWTRRYNEKLFFGSGTQLSVL.

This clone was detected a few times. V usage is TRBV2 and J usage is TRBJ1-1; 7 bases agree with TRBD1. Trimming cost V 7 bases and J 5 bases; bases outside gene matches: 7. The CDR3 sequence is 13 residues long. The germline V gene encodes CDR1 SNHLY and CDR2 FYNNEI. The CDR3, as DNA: TGTGCCAGCACCCAGGGGGGGGTTACTGAAGCTTTCTTT. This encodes CASTQGGVTEAFF.

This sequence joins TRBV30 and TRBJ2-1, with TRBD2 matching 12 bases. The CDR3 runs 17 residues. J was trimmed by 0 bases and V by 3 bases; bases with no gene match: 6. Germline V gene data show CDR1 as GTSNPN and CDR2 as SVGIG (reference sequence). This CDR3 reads CAWRGLAGPSSYNEQFF. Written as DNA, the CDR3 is TGTGCCTGGAGAGGACTAGCGGGACCGAGCTCCTACAATGAGCAGTTCTTC. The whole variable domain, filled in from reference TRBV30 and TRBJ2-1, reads SQTIHQWPATLVQPVGSPLSLECTVEGTSNPNLYWYRQAAGRGLQLLFYSVGIGQISSEVPQNLSASRPQDRQFILSSKKLLLSDSGFYLCAWRGLAGPSSYNEQFFGPGTRLTVL.